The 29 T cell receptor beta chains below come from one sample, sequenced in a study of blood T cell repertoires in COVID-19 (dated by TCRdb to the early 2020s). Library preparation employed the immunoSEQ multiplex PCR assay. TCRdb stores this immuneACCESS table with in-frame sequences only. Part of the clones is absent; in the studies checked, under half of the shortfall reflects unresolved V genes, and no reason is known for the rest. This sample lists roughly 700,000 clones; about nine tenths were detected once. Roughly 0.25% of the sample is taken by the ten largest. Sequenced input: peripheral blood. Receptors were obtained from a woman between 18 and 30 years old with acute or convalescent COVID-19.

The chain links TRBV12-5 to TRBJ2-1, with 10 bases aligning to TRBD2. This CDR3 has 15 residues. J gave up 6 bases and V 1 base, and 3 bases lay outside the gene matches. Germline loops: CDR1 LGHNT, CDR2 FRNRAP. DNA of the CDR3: TGTGCTAGTGGTTTGGCACTAGCGGGGAGCAATGAGCAGTTCTTC. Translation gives CASGLALAGSNEQFF.

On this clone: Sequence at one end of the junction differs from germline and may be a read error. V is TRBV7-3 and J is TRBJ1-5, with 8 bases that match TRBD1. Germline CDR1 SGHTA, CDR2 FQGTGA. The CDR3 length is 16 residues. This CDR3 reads CASSLRGDRGNQPQHF. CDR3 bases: TGTGCCAGCAGCTTAAGGGGAGACAGGGGTAATCAACCCCAGCATTTT. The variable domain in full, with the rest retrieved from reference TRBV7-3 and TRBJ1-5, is GAGVSQTPSNKVTEKGKYVELRCDPISGHTALYWYRQSLGQGPEFLIYFQGTGAADDSGLPNDRFFAVRPEGSVSTLKIQRTERGDSAVYLCASSLRGDRGNQPQHFGDGTRLSIL.

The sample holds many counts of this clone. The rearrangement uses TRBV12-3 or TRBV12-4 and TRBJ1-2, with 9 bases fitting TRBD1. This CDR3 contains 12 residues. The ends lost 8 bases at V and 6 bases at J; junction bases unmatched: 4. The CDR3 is CASATGGDGYTF. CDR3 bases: TGTGCCAGCGCTACAGGGGGCGATGGCTACACCTTC.

CDR3 DNA: TGTGCCAGCAGCCAAGTGCCGGGAAAGGCATACGAGCAGTACTTC. It encodes CASSQVPGKAYEQYF. This chain uses TRBV3-1 (or the pseudogene TRBV3-2) with TRBJ2-7; a possible D gene is TRBD2 (5 bases). Deletions cut 1 base from V and 4 bases from J, with 14 bases between. Germline values: CDR1 LGHDT, CDR2 YNNKEL (reference sequence). The CDR3 has 15 residues.

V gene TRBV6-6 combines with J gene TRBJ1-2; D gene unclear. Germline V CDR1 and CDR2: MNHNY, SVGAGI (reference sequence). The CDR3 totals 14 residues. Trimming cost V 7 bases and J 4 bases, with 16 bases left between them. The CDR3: CASNYKVSGYGYTF. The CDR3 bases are TGTGCCAGCAATTATAAAGTGTCCGGCTATGGCTACACCTTC.

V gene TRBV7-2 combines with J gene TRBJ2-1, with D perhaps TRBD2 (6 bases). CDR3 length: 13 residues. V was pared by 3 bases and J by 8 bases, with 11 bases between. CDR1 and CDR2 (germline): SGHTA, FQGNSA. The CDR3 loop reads CASSLEGLDEQFF. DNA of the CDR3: TGTGCCAGCAGCTTGGAGGGCCTAGATGAGCAGTTCTTC.

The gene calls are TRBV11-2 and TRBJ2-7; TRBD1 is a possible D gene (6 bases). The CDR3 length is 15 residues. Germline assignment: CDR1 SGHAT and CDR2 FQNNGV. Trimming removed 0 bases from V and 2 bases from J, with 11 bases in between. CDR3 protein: CASSLEAGAAYEQYF. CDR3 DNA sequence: TGTGCCAGCAGCTTAGAGGCAGGGGCGGCCTACGAGCAGTACTTC.

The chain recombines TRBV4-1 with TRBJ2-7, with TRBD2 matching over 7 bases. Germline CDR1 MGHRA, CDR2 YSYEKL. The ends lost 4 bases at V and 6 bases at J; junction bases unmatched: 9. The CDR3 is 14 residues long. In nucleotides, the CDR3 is TGCGCCAGCAGCCCTTCAGCGGGGTGGGGCGAGCAGTACTTC. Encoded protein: CASSPSAGWGEQYF.

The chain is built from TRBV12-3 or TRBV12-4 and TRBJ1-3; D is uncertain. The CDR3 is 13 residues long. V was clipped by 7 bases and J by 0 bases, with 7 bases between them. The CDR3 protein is CASTPLSGNTIYF. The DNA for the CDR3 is TGTGCCAGCACCCCCCTCTCTGGAAACACCATATATTTT.

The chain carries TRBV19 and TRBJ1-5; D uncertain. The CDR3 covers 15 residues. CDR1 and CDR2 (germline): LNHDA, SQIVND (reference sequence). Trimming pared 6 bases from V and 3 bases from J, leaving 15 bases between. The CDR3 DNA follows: TGTGCCAGTAGCCGAATTGGGCAGAACAATCAGCCCCAGCATTTT. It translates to CASSRIGQNNQPQHF.

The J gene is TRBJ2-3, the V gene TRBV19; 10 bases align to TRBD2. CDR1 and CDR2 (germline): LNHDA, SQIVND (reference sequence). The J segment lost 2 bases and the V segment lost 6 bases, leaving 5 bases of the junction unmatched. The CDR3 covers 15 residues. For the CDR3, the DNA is TGTGCCAGTAGCCTGGGACTAGCGATCACAGATACGCAGTATTTT. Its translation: CASSLGLAITDTQYF.

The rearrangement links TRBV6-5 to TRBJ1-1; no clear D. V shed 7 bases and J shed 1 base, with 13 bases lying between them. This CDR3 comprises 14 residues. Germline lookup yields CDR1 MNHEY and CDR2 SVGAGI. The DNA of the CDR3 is TGTGCCAGCACCCCCGGACTCCGGAACACTGAAGCTTTCTTT. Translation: CASTPGLRNTEAFF.

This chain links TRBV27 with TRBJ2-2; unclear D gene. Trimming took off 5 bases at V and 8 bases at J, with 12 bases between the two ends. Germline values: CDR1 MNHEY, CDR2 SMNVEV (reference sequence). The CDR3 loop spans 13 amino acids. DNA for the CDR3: TGTGCCAGCAGTCTATTCACGAGTGGGGAGCTGTTTTTT. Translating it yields CASSLFTSGELFF.

CDR3 amino acids: CASSNSESRDRGTYEQYF. The CDR3, as DNA: TGTGCCAGCAGCAACTCCGAGTCCCGGGACAGGGGAACCTACGAGCAGTACTTC. This chain links TRBV21-1 with TRBJ2-7; the table calls TRBD1, which could not be checked here. TRBV21-1 is a pseudogene. CDR3 length: 18 residues.

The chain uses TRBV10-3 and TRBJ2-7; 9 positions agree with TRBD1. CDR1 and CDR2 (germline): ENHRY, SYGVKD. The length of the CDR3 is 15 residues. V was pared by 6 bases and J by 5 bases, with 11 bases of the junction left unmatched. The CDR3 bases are TGTGCCATCAGGGGCCTGGGGGACAGGGCCAACGAGCAGTACTTC. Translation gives CAIRGLGDRANEQYF.

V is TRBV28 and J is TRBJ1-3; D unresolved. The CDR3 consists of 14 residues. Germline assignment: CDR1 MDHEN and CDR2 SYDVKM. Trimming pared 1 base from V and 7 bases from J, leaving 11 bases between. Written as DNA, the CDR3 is TGTGCCAGCAGTTTATCTCGCAGGCCGAACACCATATATTTT. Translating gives CASSLSRRPNTIYF.

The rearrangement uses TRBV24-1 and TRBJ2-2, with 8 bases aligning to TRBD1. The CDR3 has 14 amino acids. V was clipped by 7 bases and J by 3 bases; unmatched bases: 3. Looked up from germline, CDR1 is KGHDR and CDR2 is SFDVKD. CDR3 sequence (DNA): TGTGCCACCAGCTCGGACAGGGACACCGGGGAGCTGTTTTTT. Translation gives CATSSDRDTGELFF.

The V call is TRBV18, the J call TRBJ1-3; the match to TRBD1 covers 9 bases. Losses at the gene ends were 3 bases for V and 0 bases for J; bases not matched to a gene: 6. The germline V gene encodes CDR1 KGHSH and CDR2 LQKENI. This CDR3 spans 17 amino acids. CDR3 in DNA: TGTGCCAGCTCACCTGGACAGGGGCTGATCTCTGGAAACACCATATATTTT. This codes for CASSPGQGLISGNTIYF.

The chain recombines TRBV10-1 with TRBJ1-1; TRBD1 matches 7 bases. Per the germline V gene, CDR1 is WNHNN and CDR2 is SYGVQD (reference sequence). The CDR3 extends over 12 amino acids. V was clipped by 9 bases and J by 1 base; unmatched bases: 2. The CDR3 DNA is TGCGCCAGGGACAGGCGGAACACTGAAGCTTTCTTT. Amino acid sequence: CARDRRNTEAFF.

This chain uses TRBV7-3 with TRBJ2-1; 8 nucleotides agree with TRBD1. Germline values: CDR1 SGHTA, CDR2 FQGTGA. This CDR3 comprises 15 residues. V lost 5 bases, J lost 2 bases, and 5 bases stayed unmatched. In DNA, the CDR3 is TGTGCCAGCAGCCGACAACAGGGGGCCTACAATGAGCAGTTCTTC. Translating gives CASSRQQGAYNEQFF.

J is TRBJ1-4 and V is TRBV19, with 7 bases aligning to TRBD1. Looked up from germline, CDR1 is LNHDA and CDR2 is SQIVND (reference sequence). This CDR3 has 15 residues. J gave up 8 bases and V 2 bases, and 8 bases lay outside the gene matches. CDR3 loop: CASSIIRQGQEKLFF. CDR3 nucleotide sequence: TGTGCCAGTAGTATAATCCGACAGGGACAAGAAAAACTGTTTTTT.

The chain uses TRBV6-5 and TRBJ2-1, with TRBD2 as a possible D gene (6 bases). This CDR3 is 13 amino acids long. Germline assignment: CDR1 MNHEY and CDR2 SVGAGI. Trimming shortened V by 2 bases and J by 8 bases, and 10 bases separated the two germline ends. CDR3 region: CASSYVEGDEQFF. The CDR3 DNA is TGTGCCAGCAGTTACGTGGAGGGCGATGAGCAGTTCTTC.

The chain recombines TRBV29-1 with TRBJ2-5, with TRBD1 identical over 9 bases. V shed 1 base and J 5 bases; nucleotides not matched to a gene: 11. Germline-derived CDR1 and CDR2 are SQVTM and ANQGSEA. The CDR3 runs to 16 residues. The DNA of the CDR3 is TGCAGCGTTGAAGGACCCCCGGGACAGGGCGTCGAGACCCAGTACTTC. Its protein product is CSVEGPPGQGVETQYF.

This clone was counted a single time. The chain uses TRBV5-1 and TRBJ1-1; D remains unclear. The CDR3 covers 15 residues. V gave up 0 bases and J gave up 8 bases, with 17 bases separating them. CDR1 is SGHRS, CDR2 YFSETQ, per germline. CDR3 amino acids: CASSLAAGSMTEAFF. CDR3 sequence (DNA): TGCGCCAGCAGCTTGGCCGCAGGTTCAATGACAGAAGCTTTCTTT. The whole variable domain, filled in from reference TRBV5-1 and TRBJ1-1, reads KAGVTQTPRYLIKTRGQQVTLSCSPISGHRSVSWYQQTPGQGLQFLFEYFSETQRNKGNFPGRFSGRQFSNSRSEMNVSTLELGDSALYLCASSLAAGSMTEAFFGQGTRLTVV.

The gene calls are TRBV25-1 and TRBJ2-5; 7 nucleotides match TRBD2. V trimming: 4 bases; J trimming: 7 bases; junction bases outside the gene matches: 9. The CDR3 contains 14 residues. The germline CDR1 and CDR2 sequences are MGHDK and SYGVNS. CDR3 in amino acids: CASSAWGGLGTQYF. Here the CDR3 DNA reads TGTGCCAGCAGTGCGTGGGGGGGGTTAGGGACCCAGTACTTC.

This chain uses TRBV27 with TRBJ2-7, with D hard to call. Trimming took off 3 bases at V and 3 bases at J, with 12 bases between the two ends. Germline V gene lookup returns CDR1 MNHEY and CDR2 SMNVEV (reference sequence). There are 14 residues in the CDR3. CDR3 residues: CASSLSVGNYEQYF. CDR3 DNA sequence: TGTGCCAGCAGTTTGAGCGTAGGAAACTACGAGCAGTACTTC.

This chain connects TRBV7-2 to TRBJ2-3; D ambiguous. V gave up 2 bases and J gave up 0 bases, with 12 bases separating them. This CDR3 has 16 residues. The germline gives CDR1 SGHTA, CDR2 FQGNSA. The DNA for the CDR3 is TGTGCCAGCAGCTTACGTCATGGAGCTAGCACAGATACGCAGTATTTT. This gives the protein CASSLRHGASTDTQYF.

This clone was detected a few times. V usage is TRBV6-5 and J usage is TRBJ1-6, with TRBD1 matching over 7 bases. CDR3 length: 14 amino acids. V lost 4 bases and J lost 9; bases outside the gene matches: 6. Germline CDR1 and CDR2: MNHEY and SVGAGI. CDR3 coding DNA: TGTGCCAGCAGTTTCACAGGGGTCGGTTCACCCCTCCACTTT. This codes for CASSFTGVGSPLHF.

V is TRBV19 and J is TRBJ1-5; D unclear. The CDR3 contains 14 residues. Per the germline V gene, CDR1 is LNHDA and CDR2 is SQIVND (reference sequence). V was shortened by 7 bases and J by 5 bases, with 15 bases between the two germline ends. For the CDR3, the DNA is TGTGCCAGTACCGACGCGGGTGGGGATCAGCCCCAGCATTTT. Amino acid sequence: CASTDAGGDQPQHF.